Below are 14 T cell receptor beta chains sequenced from a single sample in a study of blood T cell repertoires in COVID-19. Clones were read by immunoSEQ multiplex PCR, and TCRdb kept only the in-frame ones, dropping some. The data contain approximately 180,000 clones, 80% to 90% of them seen just once; the ten biggest clones take up roughly 11%. The sample comprised peripheral blood. Receptors were obtained from a human donor with active or convalescent COVID-19. The donor label of this sample is uncertain.

This chain uses TRBV11-2 with TRBJ1-5; 9 nucleotides match TRBD1. Per the germline V gene, CDR1 is SGHAT and CDR2 is FQNNGV. The ends lost 5 bases at V and 3 bases at J; junction bases unmatched: 14. The CDR3 has 18 residues. The CDR3 bases are TGTGCCAGCAGCCTTCGTCATACAGGGGGCGCGTTCAATCAGCCCCAGCATTTT. Encoded protein: CASSLRHTGGAFNQPQHF. The complete variable domain, with remaining parts taken from reference TRBV11-2 and TRBJ1-5, reads EAGVAQSPRYKIIEKRQSVAFWCNPISGHATLYWYQQILGQGPKLLIQFQNNGVVDDSQLPKDRFSAERLKGVDSTLKIQPAKLEDSAVYLCASSLRHTGGAFNQPQHFGDGTRLSIL.

The CDR3 here is CASSSYPEHYGYTF. DNA of the CDR3: TGTGCCAGCAGTTCGTATCCGGAGCACTATGGCTACACCTTC. The V and J genes are TRBV27 and TRBJ1-2; unclear D gene. Germline lookup yields CDR1 MNHEY and CDR2 SMNVEV (reference sequence). This CDR3 region has 14 residues. The ends were cut back, 4 bases at V and 3 bases at J, with 12 bases in the middle.

This rearrangement joins TRBV20-1 to TRBJ2-1, with TRBD2 matching over 7 bases. The V gene end was trimmed by 3 bases and the J gene end by 5 bases; junction bases not matched to a gene: 7. The CDR3 loop spans 14 amino acids. Germline V CDR1 and CDR2: DFQATT, SNEGSKA (reference sequence). This CDR3 is CSASIGGGNNEQFF. The CDR3 nucleotides are TGCAGTGCTAGTATAGGCGGGGGAAACAATGAGCAGTTCTTC.

This rearrangement joins TRBV11-1 to TRBJ2-1; TRBD2 agrees at 7 bases. The ends lost 6 bases at V and 2 bases at J; junction bases unmatched: 7. Germline V CDR1 and CDR2: SGHAT, FQDESV (reference sequence). This CDR3 comprises 15 residues. The CDR3: CASRPGRVAYNEQFF. The CDR3 DNA sequence: TGTGCCAGCAGGCCTGGGAGGGTCGCCTACAATGAGCAGTTCTTC.

V gene TRBV5-7 combines with J gene TRBJ2-6; perhaps TRBD2 as D (7 bases). TRBV5-7 is an ORF, and what it does is uncertain. This CDR3 comprises 15 residues. V dropped 5 bases and J dropped 3 bases, with 12 bases sitting between them. CDR3 nucleotide sequence: TGTGCCAGCAGTCCCGGGGGGCGTGGGGCCAACGTCCTGACTTTC. Protein sequence: CASSPGGRGANVLTF.

The rearrangement links TRBV13 to TRBJ1-2; 9 bases are shared with TRBD1. CDR1 is PRHDT, CDR2 FYEKMQ, per germline (reference sequence). The CDR3 sequence is 15 residues long. V lost 6 bases and J lost 3; bases outside the gene matches: 8. The CDR3 region is CASRRQGDPYYGYTF. For the CDR3, the DNA is TGTGCCAGCAGACGACAGGGGGACCCCTACTATGGCTACACCTTC.

This rearrangement joins TRBV15 to TRBJ2-1; 9 bases line up with TRBD2. Germline V lookup: CDR1 LNHNV, CDR2 YYDKDF (reference sequence). Trimming at V came to 1 base and at J to 8 bases, leaving 6 bases not matched to a gene. The CDR3 is 15 amino acids. The CDR3 DNA sequence: TGTGCCACCAGCAGAGGAGGGATAGCGGGAGATGAGCAGTTCTTC. Its translation is CATSRGGIAGDEQFF.

The CDR3 DNA reads as TGTGCCAGCAGTCTGACCGGGACAGGGTCATACGAGCAGTACTTC. The encoded protein is CASSLTGTGSYEQYF. This chain uses TRBV27 with TRBJ2-7; TRBD1 matches 9 bases. V lost 5 bases, J lost 4 bases, and 9 bases stayed unmatched. This CDR3 spans 15 amino acids. Germline V CDR1 and CDR2: MNHEY, SMNVEV (reference sequence).

The chain has TRBV11-3 and TRBJ2-1, with D hard to call. Trimming shortened V by 6 bases and J by 10 bases, and 10 bases separated the two germline ends. Germline CDR1 and CDR2: SGHNT and YENEEA. The CDR3 is made up of 11 amino acids. The CDR3 region is CASSFSNEQFF. The CDR3 nucleotides are TGTGCCAGCAGTTTTAGTAACGAGCAGTTCTTC.

There are a few counts of this clone. The V call is TRBV18, the J call TRBJ2-5; 9 nucleotides line up with TRBD1. This CDR3 has 14 residues. Germline V CDR1 and CDR2: KGHSH, LQKENI. V lost 2 bases and J lost 6; bases outside the gene matches: 4. CDR3 region: CASSPEGTGKTQYF. The DNA for the CDR3 is TGTGCCAGCTCACCAGAAGGGACAGGGAAGACCCAGTACTTC.

The chain carries TRBV4-1 and TRBJ2-3; 8 positions agree with TRBD1. This CDR3 is 15 amino acids long. CDR1 and CDR2 (germline): MGHRA, YSYEKL. Trimming took 4 bases from V and 6 from J; bases not matched to a gene: 9. CDR3 residues: CASSLYGQGVDTQYF. The DNA for the CDR3 is TGCGCCAGCAGCCTTTACGGACAGGGTGTGGATACGCAGTATTTT.

This chain joins TRBV6-5 and TRBJ2-7, with D perhaps TRBD2 (7 bases). The length of the CDR3 is 14 residues. Germline assignment: CDR1 MNHEY and CDR2 SVGAGI. The V end was cut by 2 bases, the J end by 2 bases, with 10 bases between. The CDR3 spells CASSYKGGTYEQYF. In DNA, the CDR3 is TGTGCCAGCAGTTACAAGGGGGGGACCTACGAGCAGTACTTC.

The rearrangement uses TRBV18 and TRBJ2-6; D is possibly TRBD1 (5 bases). V gave up 6 bases and J gave up 1 base, with 10 bases separating them. Germline CDR1 KGHSH, CDR2 LQKENI. The length of the CDR3 is 15 residues. The CDR3 nucleotides read TGTGCCAGCTCCCAAGGACAATCTGGGGCCAACGTCCTGACTTTC. Translated, it gives CASSQGQSGANVLTF.

The chain has TRBV5-6 and TRBJ2-7; D possibly corresponds to TRBD2 (5 bases). Germline CDR1 and CDR2: SGHDT and YYEEEE. CDR3 length: 13 amino acids. V was cut by 4 bases and J by 2 bases, with 10 bases left in between. Written as DNA, the CDR3 is TGTGCCAGCAGCGTTGAGAGGGCCTACGAGCAGTACTTC. Translating it yields CASSVERAYEQYF. Variable domain in full (rest from reference TRBV5-6 and TRBJ2-7): DAGVTQSPTHLIKTRGQQVTLRCSPKSGHDTVSWYQQALGQGPQFIFQYYEEEERQRGNFPDRFSGHQFPNYSSELNVNALLLGDSALYLCASSVERAYEQYFGPGTRLTVT.